Listed here are 28 T cell receptor beta chains from one sample, sequenced in a study of blood T cell repertoires in COVID-19. Repertoires were generated with immunoSEQ multiplex PCR, while TCRdb's copy carries only in-frame clones and drops some. The sample includes about 140,000 clones, approximately 80% of them seen just once. Sequencing was carried out using PBMCs or T cells enriched from blood (not recorded which). The receptor source for this set is a woman under 30 who had been exposed to COVID-19.

This clone was observed a handful of times. This chain uses TRBV5-5 with TRBJ1-2; TRBD1 matches at 8 bases. Per germline, CDR1 SGHKS and CDR2 YYEKEE (reference sequence). This CDR3 has 15 residues. With 2 bases clipped from V and 2 bases from J, the junction kept 5 bases outside the gene matches. The CDR3 sequence is CASSFVTGANYGYTF. Written as DNA, the CDR3 is TGTGCCAGCAGCTTTGTGACAGGGGCAAACTATGGCTACACCTTC.

CDR3 in amino acids: CASSLIRESPQHF. The CDR3 coding sequence is TGTGCCAGCAGTTTGATTCGGGAATCGCCCCAGCATTTT. This chain connects TRBV28 to TRBJ1-5; D is uncertain. Germline-derived CDR1 and CDR2 are MDHEN and SYDVKM. CDR3 length: 13 amino acids. The V and J ends lost 3 bases and 9 bases respectively, with 12 bases between them.

CDR3 residues: CASSPWTGGINYGYTF. CDR3 sequence (DNA): TGTGCCAGCAGTCCTTGGACAGGGGGGATAAACTATGGCTACACCTTC. The chain carries TRBV28 and TRBJ1-2, with TRBD1 identical over 10 bases. J lost 2 bases, V lost 5 bases, and 8 bases had no gene match. There are 16 residues in the CDR3. The germline gives CDR1 MDHEN, CDR2 SYDVKM.

The chain carries TRBV28 and TRBJ1-5; 9 bases align to TRBD1. There are 15 residues in the CDR3. Looked up from germline, CDR1 is MDHEN and CDR2 is SYDVKM. The V gene end was trimmed by 4 bases and the J gene end by 6 bases; junction bases not matched to a gene: 7. CDR3 DNA sequence: TGTGCCAGCAGTTCGAGGACAGGGGAGGGTCAGCCCCAGCATTTT. This codes for CASSSRTGEGQPQHF.

This clone has a handful of counts. The V call is TRBV5-1, the J call TRBJ1-2; 9 nucleotides agree with TRBD1. The length of the CDR3 is 12 residues. J was trimmed by 7 bases and V by 4 bases; bases with no gene match: 2. In germline, CDR1 is SGHRS, CDR2 YFSETQ. The CDR3 region is CASSPGQGGYTF. Here the CDR3 DNA reads TGCGCCAGCAGCCCGGGACAGGGTGGCTACACCTTC.

CDR3 bases: TGTGCCAGCAGTGAAGGGACGGGAAGCTCCTACGAGCAGTACTTC. Protein product: CASSEGTGSSYEQYF. V usage is TRBV6-1 and J usage is TRBJ2-7, with D perhaps TRBD2 (5 bases). V lost 1 base, J lost 0 bases, and 10 bases lay in between. The CDR3 spans 15 residues. Germline values: CDR1 MNHNS, CDR2 SASEGT.

This chain joins TRBV5-1 and TRBJ2-1, with D possibly matching TRBD2 (6 bases). Germline values: CDR1 SGHRS, CDR2 YFSETQ. CDR3 length: 15 residues. Deletions cut 4 bases from V and 14 bases from J, with 25 bases between. For the CDR3, the DNA is TGCGCCAGCAGCGAAGGGCCTACGGCGGGGCGTACGGAGTTCTTC. It yields the protein CASSEGPTAGRTEFF. The full variable domain, rest sourced from reference TRBV5-1 and TRBJ2-1, is KAGVTQTPRYLIKTRGQQVTLSCSPISGHRSVSWYQQTPGQGLQFLFEYFSETQRNKGNFPGRFSGRQFSNSRSEMNVSTLELGDSALYLCASSEGPTAGRTEFFGPGTRLTVL.

The rearrangement joins TRBV29-1 to TRBJ2-7; 8 bases map to TRBD1. This CDR3 has 16 residues. Germline V lookup: CDR1 SQVTM, CDR2 ANQGSEA. Trimming cost V 6 bases and J 3 bases; bases outside gene matches: 16. The CDR3 reads CSVTDRGHGPFYEQYF. The CDR3 bases are TGCAGCGTGACAGACAGGGGCCACGGTCCCTTCTACGAGCAGTACTTC.

V is TRBV7-8 and J is TRBJ1-2; maybe TRBD1 (5 bases). Germline CDR1 is SGHVS and CDR2 is FQNEAQ. Trimming stripped 5 bases from V and 2 bases from J, with 9 bases between. This CDR3 spans 13 amino acids. The CDR3 loop is CASSPDMNYGYTF. The CDR3 DNA sequence: TGTGCCAGCAGCCCGGACATGAACTATGGCTACACCTTC. Drawing the rest from reference TRBV7-8 and TRBJ1-2, the complete variable domain is GAGVSQSPRYKVAKRGQDVALRCDPISGHVSLFWYQQALGQGPEFLTYFQNEAQLDKSGLPSDRFFAERPEGSVSTLKIQRTQQEDSAVYLCASSPDMNYGYTFGSGTRLTVV.

This chain connects TRBV2 to TRBJ2-3; 7 bases align to TRBD2. Germline values: CDR1 SNHLY, CDR2 FYNNEI. The CDR3 sequence is 14 residues long. The V and J ends lost 10 bases and 4 bases, in that order; junction bases with no gene match: 11. The CDR3 DNA reads as TGTGCCACCTGGGAGGGTCGGGAGGCAGATACGCAGTATTTT. It encodes CATWEGREADTQYF. Filled out from reference TRBV2 and TRBJ2-3, the complete variable domain reads EPEVTQTPSHQVTQMGQEVILRCVPISNHLYFYWYRQILGQKVEFLVSFYNNEISEKSEIFDDQFSVERPDGSNFTLKIRSTKLEDSAMYFCATWEGREADTQYFGPGTRLTVL.

V usage is TRBV6-5 and J usage is TRBJ1-3, with a possible D match to TRBD1 (6 bases). V shed 4 bases and J shed 4 bases, with 14 bases lying between them. CDR3 length equals 15 residues. Germline assignment: CDR1 MNHEY and CDR2 SVGAGI. The CDR3 spells CASSLQGTKGNTIYF. The CDR3 DNA follows: TGTGCCAGCAGTTTACAGGGAACTAAAGGAAACACCATATATTTT.

The rearrangement links TRBV5-1 to TRBJ1-2; no clear D gene. V was trimmed by 0 bases and J by 1 base, leaving 7 bases between them. The germline CDR1 and CDR2 sequences are SGHRS and YFSETQ. CDR3 length: 14 residues. The CDR3 DNA reads as TGCGCCAGCAGCTTGGAATTTATTAACTATGGCTACACCTTC. Its translation: CASSLEFINYGYTF.

This clone was counted a single time. This chain uses TRBV7-9 with TRBJ2-5; the D is unclear. The CDR3 sequence is 16 residues long. Deletions cut 1 base from V and 7 bases from J, with 19 bases between. Germline lookup yields CDR1 SEHNR and CDR2 FQNEAQ (reference sequence). The CDR3 region has the DNA TGTGCCAGCAGCTTAGAAGTGTCGCCCTCGGGTCCGACCCAGTACTTC. It translates to CASSLEVSPSGPTQYF.

The chain links TRBV11-2 to TRBJ1-5; 7 positions agree with TRBD1. CDR3 size: 13 residues. CDR1 and CDR2 (germline): SGHAT, FQNNGV. V was clipped by 5 bases and J by 2 bases; unmatched bases: 0. The CDR3 loop is CASSTGGNQPQHF. In nucleotides, the CDR3 is TGTGCCAGCAGCACAGGGGGCAATCAGCCCCAGCATTTT.

The chain links TRBV27 to TRBJ2-7; TRBD2 matches 7 bases. In germline, CDR1 is MNHEY, CDR2 SMNVEV (reference sequence). CDR3 size: 15 residues. The V segment lost 3 bases and the J segment 2 bases; nucleotides outside the gene matches: 7. The CDR3 DNA is TGTGCCAGCAGTTTTCTGTCCAGCGGGACCTACGAGCAGTACTTC. Amino acids: CASSFLSSGTYEQYF.

The chain carries TRBV10-3 and TRBJ2-3, with 7 bases that match TRBD2. The length of the CDR3 is 14 residues. After removal of 5 bases from V and 4 bases from J, the junction contained 6 bases not matched to a gene. In germline, CDR1 is ENHRY, CDR2 SYGVKD. In DNA form, the CDR3 reads TGTGCCATCAGTCGGATGGGGAGGGCAGATACGCAGTATTTT. Translated: CAISRMGRADTQYF.

The rearrangement uses TRBV5-1 and TRBJ1-1, with 9 bases lining up with TRBD1. V shed 3 bases and J 1 base; nucleotides not matched to a gene: 16. Germline-derived CDR1 and CDR2 are SGHRS and YFSETQ. This CDR3 comprises 19 residues. The CDR3 loop is CASSSGPQDTGGWNTEAFF. Here the CDR3 DNA reads TGCGCCAGCAGCTCCGGTCCCCAGGACACAGGGGGCTGGAACACTGAAGCTTTCTTT.

The chain uses TRBV28 and TRBJ2-5, with D maybe TRBD1 (5 bases). This CDR3 comprises 14 residues. The V and J ends lost 2 bases and 5 bases respectively, with 12 bases between them. Germline V lookup: CDR1 MDHEN, CDR2 SYDVKM. Here the CDR3 reads CASSLLGEWETQYF. CDR3 DNA sequence: TGTGCCAGCAGTTTACTAGGGGAATGGGAGACCCAGTACTTC.

The chain has TRBV6-5 and TRBJ1-2; 7 bases map to TRBD1. This CDR3 region has 15 residues. Germline values: CDR1 MNHEY, CDR2 SVGAGI. J gave up 4 bases and V 6 bases, and 11 bases lay outside the gene matches. CDR3 sequence reads: CASRYGQDVFYGYTF. Here the CDR3 DNA reads TGTGCCAGCAGATATGGACAGGACGTCTTCTATGGCTACACCTTC.

The chain combines TRBV6-4 with TRBJ2-3; unclear D gene. Trimming shortened V by 6 bases and J by 0 bases, and 13 bases separated the two germline ends. Germline V gives CDR1 MRHNA, CDR2 SNTAGT. There are 15 residues in the CDR3. The CDR3 bases are TGTGCCAGCAGCCCAACGGAGATTAGCACAGATACGCAGTATTTT. It encodes CASSPTEISTDTQYF.

V gene TRBV5-4 combines with J gene TRBJ1-4, with 7 bases identical to TRBD1. Germline V gene sequence: CDR1 SGHNT, CDR2 YYREEE (reference sequence). The V gene end was trimmed by 0 bases and the J gene end by 8 bases; junction bases not matched to a gene: 4. This CDR3 is built from 14 residues. This CDR3 is CASSLDQGGEKLFF. CDR3 nucleotides: TGTGCCAGCAGCTTGGATCAGGGGGGAGAAAAACTGTTTTTT.

The CDR3 loop is CASSEQGRGLANEKLFF. In nucleotides, the CDR3 is TGTGCCAGCAGTGAACAGGGTAGGGGGCTGGCTAATGAAAAACTGTTTTTT. This rearrangement joins TRBV6-1 to TRBJ1-4, with TRBD1 matching over 7 bases. V shed 2 bases and J 3 bases; nucleotides not matched to a gene: 9. CDR3 length: 17 residues. The germline V gene encodes CDR1 MNHNS and CDR2 SASEGT.

V is TRBV18 and J is TRBJ1-5, with D possibly matching TRBD1 (5 bases). The V end was cut by 2 bases, the J end by 7 bases, with 15 bases between. Germline CDR1 reads KGHSH; CDR2 reads LQKENI. This CDR3 is 15 amino acids long. As DNA, the CDR3 is TGTGCCAGCTCACCAGGGCAGGGTGTGGGACAGCCCCAGCATTTT. Residues: CASSPGQGVGQPQHF.

V and J are TRBV27 and TRBJ1-1, with D tentatively TRBD1 (6 bases). This CDR3 contains 13 residues. V dropped 3 bases and J dropped 5 bases, with 10 bases sitting between them. The germline gives CDR1 MNHEY, CDR2 SMNVEV (reference sequence). CDR3 DNA sequence: TGTGCCAGCAGTTTGGGGGCGGCAACTGAAGCTTTCTTT. It specifies CASSLGAATEAFF.

The count of this clone is one. CDR3 sequence (DNA): TGTGCCAGTAGTATCTTGGCGGGAACCTACAATGAGCAGTTCTTC. This encodes CASSILAGTYNEQFF. The J gene is TRBJ2-1, the V gene TRBV19; possibly TRBD2 for D (6 bases). V dropped 3 bases and J dropped 2 bases, with 11 bases sitting between them. The CDR3 loop spans 15 amino acids. Germline loops: CDR1 LNHDA, CDR2 SQIVND (reference sequence).

This chain connects TRBV2 to TRBJ2-3; 9 bases are shared with TRBD1. The CDR3 spans 13 residues. The V and J ends lost 10 bases and 3 bases, in that order; junction bases with no gene match: 5. Germline assignment: CDR1 SNHLY and CDR2 FYNNEI. The CDR3 reads CAIQTGGTDTQYF. In DNA, the CDR3 is TGTGCCATTCAGACAGGGGGGACAGATACGCAGTATTTT. The full variable domain, in which reference TRBV2 and TRBJ2-3 provide the parts outside the CDR3, is EPEVTQTPSHQVTQMGQEVILRCVPISNHLYFYWYRQILGQKVEFLVSFYNNEISEKSEIFDDQFSVERPDGSNFTLKIRSTKLEDSAMYFCAIQTGGTDTQYFGPGTRLTVL.

Note on this clone: Additional DNA sequences in this sample encode the identical CDR3. The chain carries TRBV7-3 and TRBJ2-5, with 7 bases fitting TRBD2. Trimming cost V 0 bases and J 2 bases; bases outside gene matches: 0. Germline loops: CDR1 SGHTA, CDR2 FQGTGA. The CDR3 is made up of 14 amino acids. Here the CDR3 reads CASSLTGGQETQYF. The CDR3 region has the DNA TGTGCCAGCAGCTTAACGGGAGGGCAAGAGACCCAGTACTTC.

This clone appeared once. Germline and junction disagree at one end, which may indicate a read error. The genes are TRBV7-2 and TRBJ1-4; a weak D match, TRBD1 (6 bases). The CDR3 spans 15 residues. Germline V lookup: CDR1 SGHTA, CDR2 FQGNSA. This chain's CDR3 is CAGDTPGTTNEKLFF. CDR3 DNA: TGTGCCGGCGACACCCCCGGGACAACGAATGAAAAACTGTTTTTT.